Listed here are 22 T cell receptor beta chains from one sample, sequenced in a study of beta chain features in type 1 diabetes. Sequencing targeted expressed TCRB transcripts, as all isolated RNA had been reverse transcribed. Sequencing used immunoSEQ multiplex PCR; TCRdb keeps in-frame clones, though not all of them. The repertoire consists of around 200,000 clones, with about 13% occurring once and the leading ten covering approximately 0.62%. Input material: central memory CD4+ T cells from blood. Receptor source: a woman younger than 30 in good health.

This clone was counted only a few times. J is TRBJ2-3 and V is TRBV9; D possibly corresponds to TRBD1 (6 bases). The CDR3 has 15 amino acids. Germline assignment: CDR1 SGDLS and CDR2 YYNGEE. V was clipped by 3 bases and J by 1 base, with 12 bases between them. The CDR3 sequence is CASSGTDLGTDTQYF. In DNA form, the CDR3 reads TGTGCCAGCAGCGGGACAGACTTGGGCACAGATACGCAGTATTTT.

The J gene is TRBJ2-3, the V gene TRBV25-1, with 8 bases that match TRBD2. The CDR3 extends over 16 amino acids. The junction had 12 bases not matched to a gene; V was cut back by 10 bases and J by 0 bases. Germline loops: CDR1 MGHDK, CDR2 SYGVNS. Here the CDR3 DNA reads TGTGCCACTATGACTAGCGCCGGGATTAGCACAGATACGCAGTATTTT. The encoded protein is CATMTSAGISTDTQYF.

V gene TRBV29-1 combines with J gene TRBJ2-7; TRBD2 matches at 7 bases. This CDR3 is 14 amino acids long. Germline CDR1 is SQVTM and CDR2 is ANQGSEA. Unmatched junction bases numbered 6, after V lost 0 bases and J lost 4 bases. In nucleotides, the CDR3 is TGCAGCGTTGAAGATCAGCGGGATGGTTACGAGCAGTACTTC. It encodes CSVEDQRDGYEQYF.

The V and J genes are TRBV29-1 and TRBJ2-2; the D gene is possibly TRBD2 (5 bases). The CDR3 has 17 residues. The germline CDR1 and CDR2 sequences are SQVTM and ANQGSEA. V shed 3 bases and J shed 3 bases, with 20 bases lying between them. CDR3 loop: CSVELGAGSAHTGELFF. The DNA of the CDR3 is TGCAGCGTTGAGTTGGGCGCGGGTTCAGCTCACACCGGGGAGCTGTTTTTT.

The V and J genes are TRBV4-2 and TRBJ2-3; D is undetermined. The CDR3 runs to 16 residues. V lost 1 base and J lost 0, with 11 bases in between. CDR1 is LGHNA, CDR2 YNFKEQ, per germline. The DNA of the CDR3 is TGTGCCAGCAGCCAAGCTTTTTCCCAGAGCACAGATACGCAGTATTTT. Encoded protein: CASSQAFSQSTDTQYF.

The chain links TRBV9 to TRBJ2-7; D possibly corresponds to TRBD1 (6 bases). Germline V CDR1 and CDR2: SGDLS, YYNGEE. The CDR3 is 15 residues long. V lost 0 bases and J 1 base, leaving 11 bases between the germline ends. The CDR3 protein is CASSVDPGDSYEQYF. CDR3 nucleotide sequence: TGTGCCAGCAGCGTAGATCCAGGGGATTCCTACGAGCAGTACTTC.

This clone was counted only a few times. The chain joins TRBV28 to TRBJ2-2; D not certain. The CDR3 totals 16 residues. Germline assignment: CDR1 MDHEN and CDR2 SYDVKM. The V and J ends lost 5 bases and 2 bases respectively, with 15 bases between them. The CDR3 DNA reads TGTGCCAGCAGTATGAGACCGGGTCTAAACACCGGGGAGCTGTTTTTT. Protein: CASSMRPGLNTGELFF.

The chain combines TRBV28 with TRBJ1-2; a weak D match, TRBD1 (5 bases). This CDR3 has 13 amino acids. V lost 7 bases to trimming and J lost 5 bases, with 14 bases between them. Germline V CDR1 and CDR2: MDHEN, SYDVKM. The chain's CDR3 is CASTSLGGYGYTF. CDR3 DNA sequence: TGTGCCAGCACCTCATTGGGGGGGTATGGCTACACCTTC.

This clone occurred a few times. The chain has TRBV29-1 and TRBJ2-3; no firm D call. Germline V lookup: CDR1 SQVTM, CDR2 ANQGSEA. The V gene lost 2 bases and the J gene lost 4 bases, with 7 bases spanning the gap. The CDR3 has 12 amino acids. The CDR3 loop is CSVEYEADTQYF. The CDR3, as DNA: TGCAGCGTTGAATACGAGGCAGATACGCAGTATTTT.

V usage is TRBV29-1 and J usage is TRBJ2-7; 10 bases match TRBD1. The germline V gene encodes CDR1 SQVTM and CDR2 ANQGSEA. This CDR3 spans 14 amino acids. J gave up 4 bases and V 5 bases, and 8 bases lay outside the gene matches. The CDR3 here is CSVRKGTGEYEQYF. The CDR3 DNA is TGCAGCGTTAGGAAGGGGACAGGGGAATACGAGCAGTACTTC.

V gene TRBV28 combines with J gene TRBJ2-3, with TRBD1 matching 10 bases. The junction had 5 bases not matched to a gene; V was cut back by 6 bases and J by 2 bases. Germline values: CDR1 MDHEN, CDR2 SYDVKM. The CDR3 length is 15 residues. CDR3 nucleotides: TGTGCCAGCAGCTGGACAGGGGGATACACAGATACGCAGTATTTT. Translation: CASSWTGGYTDTQYF.

This chain joins TRBV6-1 and TRBJ1-1, with D possibly being TRBD1 (6 bases). Germline CDR1 and CDR2: MNHNS and SASEGT. Trimming left V 5 bases short and J 5 bases short, with 18 bases between. The CDR3 length is 15 residues. CDR3 amino acids: CASSWGPTGGTEAFF. The DNA of the CDR3 is TGTGCCAGCAGTTGGGGGCCGACGGGAGGGACTGAAGCTTTCTTT.

The V call is TRBV28, the J call TRBJ1-1; 9 nucleotides align to TRBD1. V dropped 5 bases and J dropped 4; count of bases not matched to a gene: 5. The CDR3 runs to 14 residues. From germline, CDR1 is MDHEN and CDR2 SYDVKM. Written as DNA, the CDR3 is TGTGCCAGCAGTGGGGACAGGGAAGGCACTGAAGCTTTCTTT. It yields the protein CASSGDREGTEAFF.

The rearrangement links TRBV28 to TRBJ2-3; no firm D call. V was clipped by 4 bases and J by 2 bases, with 10 bases between them. From germline, CDR1 is MDHEN and CDR2 SYDVKM. This CDR3 region has 14 residues. CDR3 DNA sequence: TGTGCCAGCAGTTGGTCTACGAACACAGATACGCAGTATTTT. It specifies CASSWSTNTDTQYF.

There are a few counts of this clone. This rearrangement joins TRBV19 to TRBJ2-7; TRBD1 matches 7 bases. Germline V lookup: CDR1 LNHDA, CDR2 SQIVND (reference sequence). With V trimmed by 10 bases and J by 5 bases, 14 bases remained unmatched. CDR3 length equals 14 residues. The CDR3 sequence is CATTPGQRFNEQYF. The CDR3 coding sequence is TGTGCCACCACCCCGGGACAGCGCTTCAACGAGCAGTACTTC. The variable domain in full, with the rest retrieved from reference TRBV19 and TRBJ2-7, is DGGITQSPKYLFRKEGQNVTLSCEQNLNHDAMYWYRQDPGQGLRLIYYSQIVNDFQKGDIAEGYSVSREKKESFPLTVTSAQKNPTAFYLCATTPGQRFNEQYFGPGTRLTVT.

This clone came up a few times. The CDR3 is CASSLVQSKNIQYF. The CDR3 DNA reads as TGCGCCAGCAGCTTGGTCCAGTCCAAAAACATTCAGTACTTC. The rearrangement joins TRBV5-1 to TRBJ2-4; D remains ambiguous. Per the germline V gene, CDR1 is SGHRS and CDR2 is YFSETQ. CDR3 length: 14 amino acids. Trimming cost V 0 bases and J 2 bases, with 6 bases left between them.

The chain employs TRBV28 and TRBJ2-7, with D perhaps matching TRBD1 (5 bases). The V and J ends lost 4 bases and 7 bases respectively, with 17 bases between them. Looked up from germline, CDR1 is MDHEN and CDR2 is SYDVKM. CDR3 length: 14 amino acids. The CDR3 here is CASSSLTIAGEQYF. The CDR3 DNA sequence: TGTGCCAGCAGTTCGTTGACAATCGCAGGGGAGCAGTACTTC.

The chain combines TRBV5-1 with TRBJ2-7; TRBD2 aligns across 7 bases. This CDR3 has 15 amino acids. Losses at the gene ends were 1 base for V and 0 bases for J; bases not matched to a gene: 4. Germline V gives CDR1 SGHRS, CDR2 YFSETQ. The CDR3 bases are TGCGCCAGCAGCTTGTATGCGGGGGTCTCCTACGAGCAGTACTTC. Translated, it gives CASSLYAGVSYEQYF.

The V gene is TRBV6-5, the J gene TRBJ2-1, with D tentatively TRBD1 (6 bases). The CDR3 is made up of 16 amino acids. Germline CDR1 reads MNHEY; CDR2 reads SVGAGI. V was pared by 0 bases and J by 2 bases, with 11 bases between. DNA for the CDR3: TGTGCCAGCAGTTACTCGCACAGGGTAACCTACAATGAGCAGTTCTTC. Amino acid sequence: CASSYSHRVTYNEQFF.

The chain combines TRBV14 with TRBJ1-4, with D perhaps matching TRBD1 (5 bases). The V end was cut by 3 bases, the J end by 8 bases, with 7 bases between. This CDR3 comprises 12 residues. From germline, CDR1 is SGHDN and CDR2 FVKESK. The CDR3 protein is CASSQGREKLFF. As DNA, the CDR3 is TGTGCCAGCAGCCAGGGGCGGGAAAAACTGTTTTTT.

The V gene is TRBV28, the J gene TRBJ2-3; D may be TRBD2 (6 bases). Trimming took 2 bases from V and 9 from J, leaving 12 bases between them. CDR1 is MDHEN and CDR2 is SYDVKM in the germline V gene. The CDR3 totals 13 residues. The CDR3 loop is CASSLGGSGTQYF. CDR3 DNA: TGTGCCAGCAGTTTAGGGGGGAGCGGGACGCAGTATTTT.

In its sample, this clone was seen a few times. V usage is TRBV2 and J usage is TRBJ2-2, with D tentatively TRBD1 (6 bases). V was shortened by 6 bases and J by 0 bases, with 11 bases between the two germline ends. Germline CDR1 reads SNHLY; CDR2 reads FYNNEI. The length of the CDR3 is 15 residues. The CDR3 is CASRLQGPNTGELFF. The CDR3 DNA reads TGTGCCAGCAGGTTACAGGGTCCGAACACCGGGGAGCTGTTTTTT.